The 3 T cell receptor beta chains reported below all come from one sample, sequenced in a study of T-cell reconstitution after alpha-beta-depleted transplantation in children. The library targeted TCRbeta and was prepared with unique molecular identifiers. One entry per CDR3 protein, called by TCRdb with MiXCR from the PCR reads. The sample lists approximately 650,000 distinct CDR3 sequences; under 15% were seen once. The source material was PBMCs, sampled before TCRalphabeta/CD19-depleted stem cell transplant. The receptor set was obtained from a girl aged 2-10 years with congenital amegakaryocytic thrombocytopenia, due to receive a stem cell transplant.

V gene TRBV6-5 combines with J gene TRBJ2-7; TRBD1 aligns across 7 bases. From germline, CDR1 is MNHEY and CDR2 SVGAGI. This CDR3 is built from 16 residues. V was pared by 0 bases and J by 4 bases, with 9 bases of the junction left unmatched. CDR3 sequence reads: CASSYSEGALSYEQYF. Here the CDR3 DNA reads TGTGCCAGCAGTTACTCTGAGGGGGCGCTTAGTTACGAGCAGTACTTC.

V is TRBV5-1 and J is TRBJ2-7; the match to TRBD1 covers 7 bases. The germline V gene has CDR1 SGHRS and CDR2 YFSETQ. The V gene end was trimmed by 1 base and the J gene end by 5 bases; junction bases not matched to a gene: 15. This CDR3 region has 17 residues. The CDR3 spells CASSLRGRENSVDEQYF. CDR3 nucleotides: TGCGCCAGCAGCTTGAGGGGGCGCGAAAATTCGGTGGACGAGCAGTACTTC.

V is TRBV3-1 and J is TRBJ2-7, with 7 nucleotides matching TRBD2. Trimming removed 0 bases from V and 2 bases from J; junction bases left unmatched: 10. The germline V gene has CDR1 LGHDT and CDR2 YNNKEL (reference sequence). The CDR3 runs 17 residues. CDR3 sequence reads: CASSQDLERDLPYEQYF. CDR3 bases: TGTGCCAGCAGCCAAGATTTGGAGCGGGATCTGCCCTACGAGCAGTACTTC.